This TCR beta chain was sequenced in a study of blood T cells in healthy people across ages. This CDR3 has 14 amino acids. V gave up 3 bases and J gave up 4 bases, with 9 bases separating them. The germline gives CDR1 LGHDT, CDR2 YNNKEL (reference sequence). Remarks on this clonotype: No antigen is known for it.

Study conclusions and caveats: TCR beta diversity was tightly associated with the proportion of naive T cells.

A second 7 to 11 cycle PCR used barcoded and J-beta primers. TCRdb processed the 5' RACE reads anew with MiXCR; each CDR3 protein has one entry. The data show roughly 700,000 distinct CDR3 sequences, around 32% seen once. Specimen: blood. The V call is TRBV3-1, the J call TRBJ2-2, with TRBD1 as a possible D gene (5 bases). The clonotype comes from a woman older than 75 in good health. CDR3 nucleotide sequence: TGTGCCAGCAGCCAGAACAGGCTCACCGGGGAGCTGTTTTTT. This codes for CASSQNRLTGELFF. Using reference TRBV3-1 and TRBJ2-2 for the parts outside the CDR3, the full variable domain is DTAVSQTPKYLVTQMGNDKSIKCEQNLGHDTMYWYKQDSKKFLKIMFSYNNKELIINETVPNRFSPKSPDKAHLNLHINSLELGDSAVYFCASSQNRLTGELFFGEGSRLTVL.